The 23 T cell receptor beta chains below all came from one sample that was sequenced in a study of T cell repertoires in cytomegalovirus infection. Their cognate antigens are unknown. TCRdb analysed the reads with MiXCR anew, one entry per CDR3 protein. The sample consists of over 100,000 distinct CDR3 sequences, about 30% of them appearing once. The sequences come from CD8+ T cells from cultured PBMCs, collected from culture after CMV antigen stimulation. Receptors were obtained from a human donor in good health (CMV status not recorded). Some clones in this sample may be carry-over from other donors' samples.

This clonotype has a handful of counts. The J gene is TRBJ1-5, the V gene TRBV7-9, with D uncertain. There are 12 residues in the CDR3. From germline, CDR1 is SEHNR and CDR2 FQNEAQ (reference sequence). V shed 5 bases and J shed 6 bases, with 8 bases lying between them. DNA of the CDR3: TGTGCCAGCAGCACGGGAGGTCAGCCCCAGCATTTT. Translation: CASSTGGQPQHF.

This rearrangement joins TRBV7-3 to TRBJ1-5; 10 positions agree with TRBD1. V lost 2 bases, J lost 1 base, and 5 bases stayed unmatched. Germline V lookup: CDR1 SGHTA, CDR2 FQGTGA. The CDR3 is 17 amino acids. CDR3 residues: CASSLGTGEGSNQPQHF. The CDR3 coding sequence is TGTGCCAGCAGCTTAGGGACAGGGGAAGGAAGCAATCAGCCCCAGCATTTT. Based on the CDR3 plus reference TRBV7-3 and TRBJ1-5, the full variable domain is GAGVSQTPSNKVTEKGKYVELRCDPISGHTALYWYRQSLGQGPEFLIYFQGTGAADDSGLPNDRFFAVRPEGSVSTLKIQRTERGDSAVYLCASSLGTGEGSNQPQHFGDGTRLSIL.

This clonotype turned up a few times. The rearrangement links TRBV12-3 or TRBV12-4 to TRBJ2-2, with TRBD1 matching 8 bases. The J segment lost 8 bases and the V segment lost 5 bases, leaving 10 bases of the junction unmatched. There are 15 residues in the CDR3. For the CDR3, the DNA is TGTGCCAGCAGTCTCTTCAACAGGGGGTTGGGGGAGCTGTTTTTT. It encodes CASSLFNRGLGELFF.

This clonotype was picked up a small number of times. The rearrangement joins TRBV18 to TRBJ2-7, with 14 bases lining up with TRBD2. V shed 3 bases, J shed 0 bases, and the junction held 10 bases outside the gene matches. CDR3 length equals 19 residues. Per germline, CDR1 KGHSH and CDR2 LQKENI. The CDR3 loop reads CASSPNGTSGGLSSYEQYF. CDR3 sequence (DNA): TGTGCCAGCTCACCGAACGGGACTAGCGGGGGCCTCAGCTCCTACGAGCAGTACTTC.

To note about this clonotype: A read error may explain this, as a much larger clone is one base away. This chain joins TRBV19 and TRBJ1-5, with D tentatively TRBD1 (6 bases). The V end was cut by 5 bases, the J end by 9 bases, with 14 bases between. This CDR3 has 13 amino acids. Germline loops: CDR1 LNHDA, CDR2 SQIVND (reference sequence). The CDR3: CASSLQGIRPQHF. DNA for the CDR3: TGTGCCAGTAGTTTACAGGGTATTCGGCCCCAGCATTTT.

This clonotype has ten or more counts. The V and J genes are TRBV7-2 and TRBJ2-1, with 9 bases identical to TRBD2. Germline V CDR1 and CDR2: SGHTA, FQGNSA. The CDR3 totals 14 residues. Trimming removed 2 bases from V and 9 bases from J; junction bases left unmatched: 5. The CDR3 loop reads CASSLRTSVPEQFF. The CDR3 DNA sequence: TGTGCCAGCAGCTTAAGGACTAGCGTCCCTGAGCAGTTCTTC.

J is TRBJ1-1 and V is TRBV4-3; D uncertain. V lost 4 bases and J lost 0, with 18 bases in between. The germline gives CDR1 LGHNA, CDR2 YSLEER. The CDR3 consists of 17 residues. CDR3 sequence (DNA): TGCGCCAGCAGCCTATGGCCCCGAGGAGAAATGAACACTGAAGCTTTCTTT. Residues: CASSLWPRGEMNTEAFF.

The chain combines TRBV24-1 with TRBJ2-1, with D unclear. V dropped 0 bases and J dropped 7 bases, with 9 bases sitting between them. CDR3 length: 14 residues. Per the germline V gene, CDR1 is KGHDR and CDR2 is SFDVKD. The CDR3 is CATSDLGQLNEQFF. The CDR3, as DNA: TGTGCCACCAGTGATTTGGGTCAGCTTAATGAGCAGTTCTTC.

Comments on this clonotype: At one of its ends the junction is not consistent with the germline gene, which may arise from a read error. This rearrangement joins TRBV3-1 to TRBJ1-1; a weak D match, TRBD1 (5 bases). CDR1 LGHDT and CDR2 YNNKEL come from the germline V gene (reference sequence). The CDR3 loop spans 12 amino acids. CDR3 sequence reads: CPSSSPGTEAFF. For the CDR3, the DNA is TGTCCCAGCAGCTCACCAGGGACTGAAGCTTTCTTT. Together with reference TRBV3-1 and TRBJ1-1, the CDR3 gives the full variable domain: DTAVSQTPKYLVTQMGNDKSIKCEQNLGHDTMYWYKQDSKKFLKIMFSYNNKELIINETVPNRFSPKSPDKAHLNLHINSLELGDSAVYFCPSSSPGTEAFFGQGTRLTVV.

In its sample, this clonotype was seen many times. The chain is built from TRBV10-3 and TRBJ2-7; D is perhaps TRBD1 or TRBD2 (5 bases each). Germline values: CDR1 ENHRY, CDR2 SYGVKD. This CDR3 spans 15 amino acids. Between the trimmed V and J ends, which lost 3 bases and 2 bases, there was a span of 14 bases. CDR3 loop: CAISEFSGPTYEQYF. CDR3 bases: TGTGCCATCAGTGAATTTTCGGGACCCACCTACGAGCAGTACTTC.

This clonotype occurred many times. The V gene is TRBV9, the J gene TRBJ2-2; 7 bases are shared with TRBD2. Germline V lookup: CDR1 SGDLS, CDR2 YYNGEE. The CDR3 loop spans 15 amino acids. V trimming: 3 bases; J trimming: 5 bases; junction bases outside the gene matches: 7. The CDR3: CASSDGGDWTGELFF. The CDR3 nucleotides read TGTGCCAGCAGCGATGGGGGGGATTGGACCGGGGAGCTGTTTTTT.

The gene calls are TRBV12-3 or TRBV12-4 and TRBJ2-6; 7 bases are shared with TRBD1. The CDR3 is 16 residues long. The trim removed 6 bases at V and 4 bases at J, leaving 9 bases unmatched. CDR3: CASRNGQASGANVLTF. The CDR3 DNA follows: TGTGCCAGCAGAAACGGACAGGCCAGCGGGGCCAACGTCCTGACTTTC.

In nucleotides, the CDR3 is TGCGCCAGCAGCGAAACAGTATTTTTTGGGAATGAGCAGTTCTTC. Encoded protein: CASSETVFFGNEQFF. V usage is TRBV4-1 and J usage is TRBJ2-1; D not certain. Germline V gene lookup returns CDR1 MGHRA and CDR2 YSYEKL. V was clipped by 5 bases and J by 7 bases, with 18 bases between them. The CDR3 loop spans 15 amino acids.

The rearrangement joins TRBV11-2 to TRBJ1-1; the D gene is possibly TRBD1 (5 bases). Looked up from germline, CDR1 is SGHAT and CDR2 is FQNNGV. This CDR3 has 15 amino acids. The V end was cut by 3 bases, the J end by 1 base, with 12 bases between. This CDR3 is CASSFGRGRNTEAFF. CDR3 DNA: TGTGCCAGCAGCTTTGGACGGGGACGGAACACTGAAGCTTTCTTT. Full variable domain (outside the CDR3, taken from reference TRBV11-2 and TRBJ1-1): EAGVAQSPRYKIIEKRQSVAFWCNPISGHATLYWYQQILGQGPKLLIQFQNNGVVDDSQLPKDRFSAERLKGVDSTLKIQPAKLEDSAVYLCASSFGRGRNTEAFFGQGTRLTVV.

At least ten counts were recorded for this clonotype. This sequence joins TRBV6-2 or TRBV6-3 and TRBJ2-1; D possibly corresponds to TRBD2 (6 bases). V was shortened by 4 bases and J by 7 bases, with 14 bases between the two germline ends. Germline V gene lookup returns CDR1 MNHEY and CDR2 SVGEGT. The CDR3 consists of 14 residues. DNA for the CDR3: TGTGCCAGCAGTTCTAGCGCCCATAGGAATGAGCAGTTCTTC. Amino acid sequence: CASSSSAHRNEQFF.

This clonotype was seen repeatedly, ten times or more. This rearrangement joins TRBV5-4 to TRBJ2-7, with TRBD1 matching over 10 bases. The CDR3 spans 15 residues. Looked up from germline, CDR1 is SGHNT and CDR2 is YYREEE (reference sequence). The junction had 7 bases not matched to a gene; V was cut back by 4 bases and J by 3 bases. CDR3 amino acids: CASSAPGQGIYEQYF. CDR3 DNA: TGTGCCAGCAGCGCCCCGGGACAGGGGATCTACGAGCAGTACTTC.

This clonotype was observed a few times. An end of the junction differs from the germline gene, which may be a read error. J is TRBJ2-1 and V is TRBV25-1; tentatively, D is TRBD1 (5 bases). Per germline, CDR1 MGHDK and CDR2 SYGVNS. The CDR3 is 12 residues long. The CDR3 DNA reads as TGTGCCAGCAGTGACAGGGCGAATGAGCATTTCTTT. It is translated as CASSDRANEHFF.

The genes are TRBV24-1 and TRBJ2-2, with D possibly TRBD2 on 6 matching bases. Trimming shortened V by 5 bases and J by 7 bases, and 10 bases separated the two germline ends. The germline V gene has CDR1 KGHDR and CDR2 SFDVKD. The CDR3 extends over 13 amino acids. The CDR3 protein is CATSAGGFGELFF. DNA for the CDR3: TGTGCCACCAGTGCCGGAGGGTTCGGGGAGCTGTTTTTT.

V gene TRBV27 combines with J gene TRBJ1-5, with D uncertain. Germline loops: CDR1 MNHEY, CDR2 SMNVEV (reference sequence). V lost 6 bases and J lost 1, with 16 bases in between. This CDR3 is 16 amino acids long. CDR3 nucleotides: TGTGCCAGCAGCTCCCCGGGCTTGGTAAGCAATCAGCCCCAGCATTTT. It specifies CASSSPGLVSNQPQHF.

There are a few counts of this clonotype. This rearrangement joins TRBV15 to TRBJ2-7; 10 bases match TRBD1. V dropped 1 base and J dropped 3; count of bases not matched to a gene: 6. Germline V gene lookup returns CDR1 LNHNV and CDR2 YYDKDF (reference sequence). This CDR3 region has 16 residues. The CDR3 bases are TGTGCCACCAGCAGAGGTTGGGGGGACAGGGGCTACGAGCAGTACTTC. This sequence encodes CATSRGWGDRGYEQYF.

This clonotype was detected ten times or more. The chain uses TRBV7-9 and TRBJ2-7, with D perhaps matching TRBD2 (7 bases). Germline V gene sequence: CDR1 SEHNR, CDR2 FQNEAQ (reference sequence). V was pared by 1 base and J by 2 bases, with 15 bases between. This CDR3 has 16 amino acids. The CDR3 reads CASSLVGKGGPYEQYF. The CDR3 nucleotides read TGTGCCAGCAGCTTAGTAGGGAAGGGGGGGCCCTACGAGCAGTACTTC.

The chain joins TRBV2 to TRBJ1-1, with D possibly being TRBD1 (6 bases). This CDR3 spans 12 amino acids. V was trimmed by 9 bases and J by 1 base, leaving 9 bases between them. The germline V gene encodes CDR1 SNHLY and CDR2 FYNNEI. The DNA of the CDR3 is TGTGCCAGGGGGGGCGAGAACACTGAAGCTTTCTTT. It yields the protein CARGGENTEAFF.

This clonotype was detected only a few times. The chain employs TRBV2 and TRBJ2-1, with D tentatively TRBD1 (6 bases). The V gene's germline CDR1 is SNHLY and CDR2 FYNNEI. This CDR3 is 12 amino acids long. The V end lost 7 bases, the J end lost 2 bases, and 6 bases lay between the germline ends. The CDR3 reads CASKGAYNEQFF. In nucleotides, the CDR3 is TGTGCCAGCAAGGGGGCCTACAATGAGCAGTTCTTC. Together with reference TRBV2 and TRBJ2-1, the CDR3 gives the full variable domain: EPEVTQTPSHQVTQMGQEVILRCVPISNHLYFYWYRQILGQKVEFLVSFYNNEISEKSEIFDDQFSVERPDGSNFTLKIRSTKLEDSAMYFCASKGAYNEQFFGPGTRLTVL.